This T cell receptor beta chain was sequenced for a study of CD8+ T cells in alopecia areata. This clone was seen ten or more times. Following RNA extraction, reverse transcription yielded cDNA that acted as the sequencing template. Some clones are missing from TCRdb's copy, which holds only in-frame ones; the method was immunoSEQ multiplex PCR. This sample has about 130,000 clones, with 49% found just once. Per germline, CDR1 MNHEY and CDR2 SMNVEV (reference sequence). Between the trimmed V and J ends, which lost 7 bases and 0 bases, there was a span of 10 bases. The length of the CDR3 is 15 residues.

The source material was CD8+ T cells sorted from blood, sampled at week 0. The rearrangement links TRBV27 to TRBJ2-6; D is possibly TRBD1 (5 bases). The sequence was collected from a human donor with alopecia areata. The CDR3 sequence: CASTPTVSGANVLTF. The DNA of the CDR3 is TGTGCCAGCACCCCGACAGTCTCTGGGGCCAACGTCCTGACTTTC.